The sequence of this TCR beta chain was determined in a study of regulatory T cells in long-lasting Graves disease. According to the study, TCR beta libraries were built with iRepertoire HTBI primers and CDR3-region Arm-PCR. TCRdb passed the multiplex PCR reads through MiXCR, listing each CDR3 protein once. The profile shows 550,000 to 700,000 distinct CDR3 sequences, around 16% of them singletons. In this sample, this clonotype turned up a few times. The time point denotes: newly diagnosed GD, antithyroid drugs for less than 3 months. PBMC-derived RNA was used for the TCR library. Trimming left V 5 bases short and J 9 bases short, with 11 bases between. The CDR3 length is 12 residues. A further study also used this sample, focusing on T cells in Graves' hyperthyroidism and ophthalmopathy.

The receptor comes from a man younger than 35 with Graves disease. The genes are TRBV12-3 or TRBV12-4 and TRBJ2-1; tentatively, D is TRBD1 (6 bases). Specimen: peripheral blood mononuclear cells (PBMCs), collected at new diagnosis, from a patient treated with antithyroid drugs. The CDR3 region is CASSGDIREQFF. The CDR3 DNA is TGTGCCAGCAGTGGGGACATTCGTGAGCAGTTCTTC.